The rows below give T cell receptor beta chains drawn from one sample of a study of cytomegalovirus exposure and HLA in healthy donors. Assay: immunoSEQ multiplex PCR; the TCRdb copy retains only in-frame clones and omits some. The sample table includes 85,000 to 90,000 clones. Sequenced material: PBMCs. The receptors come from a man aged 50-60 years in good health and CMV-seropositive. Both conserved end residues are part of each CDR3.

v_gene: TRBV28; CDR3aa: CASGGIREAFF
v_gene: TRBV7-2; CDR3aa: CASSAAGGPPGETQYF
v_gene: TRBV6-5; CDR3aa: CASKRLGAETQYF
v_gene: TRBV5-4; CDR3aa: CASSPEGGAHYGYTF
v_gene: TRBV29-1; CDR3aa: CSGSQGNIYEQYF
v_gene: TRBV27; CDR3aa: CASSLSRGQGTYGYTF
v_gene: TRBV5-5; CDR3aa: CASSTSLTGGRDQPQHF
v_gene: TRBV30; CDR3aa: CAWLRWRSGRSSYEQYF
v_gene: TRBV7-8; CDR3aa: CASSSRDLNQPQHF
v_gene: TRBV30; CDR3aa: CAWSDPGQGLGLAGVGEQYF
v_gene: TRBV29-1; CDR3aa: CSVEWTSGSETQYF
v_gene: TRBV18; CDR3aa: CASSQGLAGGLYNEQFF
v_gene: TRBV5-1; CDR3aa: CASSLGTSGETQYF
v_gene: TRBV2; CDR3aa: CASSATAGANVLTF
v_gene: TRBV6-5; CDR3aa: CASSYSGQGAGYGYTF
v_gene: TRBV19; CDR3aa: CASSWDSQNTEAFF
v_gene: TRBV25-1; CDR3aa: CASLAGAGVEQFF
v_gene: TRBV7-8; CDR3aa: CASSPSLADSYNEQFF
v_gene: TRBV11-2; CDR3aa: CASSLERQGHGYTF
v_gene: TRBV7-2; CDR3aa: CASSALSGRAFYTQYF
v_gene: TRBV4-3; CDR3aa: CASSQDLTGTVTYEQYF
v_gene: TRBV6-5; CDR3aa: CASSSQTGLRRRAFF
v_gene: TRBV27; CDR3aa: CASSSGQGLGNQPQHF
v_gene: TRBV5-1; CDR3aa: CASNSGRATDTQYF
v_gene: TRBV5-4; CDR3aa: CASRSKTGYNEQFF
v_gene: TRBV7-2; CDR3aa: CASSTLAWSSYEQYF
v_gene: TRBV30; CDR3aa: CAWSVGLAVEQFF
v_gene: TRBV7-2; CDR3aa: CASSWTGGGTDTQYF
v_gene: TRBV4-2; CDR3aa: CASSQARGYTGELFF
v_gene: TRBV2; CDR3aa: CASRGTARQPQHF
v_gene: TRBV7-2; CDR3aa: CASSQPQSAEQFF
v_gene: TRBV9; CDR3aa: CASSVGLGWTYEQYF
v_gene: TRBV2; CDR3aa: CASSGGQGFSEQYF
v_gene: TRBV6-5; CDR3aa: CASSYFQGDTQYF
v_gene: TRBV9; CDR3aa: CASSVHQGNTGELFF
v_gene: TRBV5-1; CDR3aa: CASSRTSGGWEGYTF
v_gene: TRBV5-4; CDR3aa: CASSPGGNLNTGELFF
v_gene: TRBV7-2; CDR3aa: CASSNPVGQTDTQYF
v_gene: TRBV7-9; CDR3aa: CASSLANSPLSRSAYEQYF
v_gene: TRBV4-1; CDR3aa: CASSQPGLASIEDTQYF
v_gene: TRBV7-2; CDR3aa: CASSLARGRGVNEQFF
v_gene: TRBV30; CDR3aa: CAWNKQFNEQFF
v_gene: TRBV2; CDR3aa: CASSRQSYNEKLFF
v_gene: TRBV4-1; CDR3aa: CASSQAVNTEAFF
v_gene: TRBV6-6; CDR3aa: CASSRTVSNTEAFF
v_gene: TRBV5-5; CDR3aa: CASSLEGQGGDTQYF
v_gene: TRBV25-1; CDR3aa: CASSEYHSGSRNEQFF
v_gene: TRBV30; CDR3aa: CAWRGDSGSDSPLHF
v_gene: TRBV5-1; CDR3aa: CASSAGGGETQYF
v_gene: TRBV4-3; CDR3aa: CASSQDRRGSYNEQFF
v_gene: TRBV25-1; CDR3aa: CASSDREITGELFF